This T cell receptor (beta chain) came from a study of cytomegalovirus exposure and HLA in healthy donors. PCR amplification relied on 60 Vbeta primers (plus 13 Jbeta primers). Assay: immunoSEQ multiplex PCR; the TCRdb copy retains only in-frame clones and omits some. The sample has fewer than 250,000 clones; over 75% are singletons. With 0 bases clipped from V and 5 bases from J, the junction kept 7 bases outside the gene matches. The CDR3 totals 16 residues. Per the germline V gene, CDR1 is LGHNA and CDR2 is YNFKEQ. As to this clone: Distinct nucleotide sequences in the sample also encode this CDR3.

The sequenced sample consisted of PBMCs. The chain employs TRBV4-2 and TRBJ2-1; 7 nucleotides match TRBD2. The clonotype originates from a human donor in good health. The CDR3 sequence is CASSQDRAGVHNEQFF. CDR3 sequence (DNA): TGTGCCAGCAGCCAAGATCGGGCGGGAGTACACAATGAGCAGTTCTTC.